Reported below is one T cell receptor (beta chain). Trimming pared 1 base from V and 4 bases from J, leaving 22 bases between. The germline gives CDR1 SGHVS, CDR2 FNYEAQ. The CDR3 loop spans 18 amino acids. This sample is drawn from a study of preoperative IRX-2 immunotherapy in early breast cancer. Using immunoSEQ multiplex PCR, the repertoire was profiled, and TCRdb retains in-frame clones only, with some absent. This sample has about 62,000 clones, with approximately 94% found just once. Treatment reported: preoperative locoregional IRX-2 cytokine immunotherapy. Samples came from a phase Ib trial of preoperative locoregional IRX-2 cytokine immunotherapy.

This material was collected from a patient treated with IRX-2 immunotherapy. V gene TRBV7-6 combines with J gene TRBJ1-2; D remains ambiguous. The clonotype comes from a human donor with breast cancer. The CDR3, as DNA: TGTGCCAGCAGCTTAGGAGTCGGTTTCGGGCAGGCCCTCTATGGCTACACCTTC. Protein sequence: CASSLGVGFGQALYGYTF.